This T cell receptor beta chain was captured in a study of preoperative IRX-2 immunotherapy in early breast cancer. Assay: immunoSEQ multiplex PCR; the TCRdb copy retains only in-frame clones and omits some. Here the sample spans about 62,000 clones, roughly 94% being singletons. The V end lost 5 bases, the J end lost 1 base, and 21 bases lay between the germline ends. The germline gives CDR1 SGHNT, CDR2 YENEEA. This CDR3 has 18 amino acids. Indicated treatment: preoperative locoregional IRX-2 cytokine immunotherapy. This receptor was taken from a human donor with breast cancer. Sampling took place from a patient treated with IRX-2 immunotherapy. The V gene is TRBV11-3, the J gene TRBJ2-1; D might be TRBD1 or TRBD2, each matching 5 bases. The CDR3 sequence is CASSKGRSVEGSYNEQFF. DNA of the CDR3: TGTGCCAGCAGCAAAGGGAGATCCGTCGAGGGGTCCTACAATGAGCAGTTCTTC.